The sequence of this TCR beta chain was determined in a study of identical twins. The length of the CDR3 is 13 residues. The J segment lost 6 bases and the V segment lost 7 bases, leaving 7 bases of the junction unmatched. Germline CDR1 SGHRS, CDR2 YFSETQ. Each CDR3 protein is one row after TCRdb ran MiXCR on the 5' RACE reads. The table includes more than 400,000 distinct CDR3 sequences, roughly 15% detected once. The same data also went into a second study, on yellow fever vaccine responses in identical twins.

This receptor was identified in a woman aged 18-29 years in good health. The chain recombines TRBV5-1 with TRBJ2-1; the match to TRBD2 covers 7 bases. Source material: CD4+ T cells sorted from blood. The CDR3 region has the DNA TGCGCCAGCTACTACGGCGGGAGCAATGAGCAGTTCTTC. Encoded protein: CASYYGGSNEQFF.